One and the same sample provided the 9 T cell receptor beta chains below, sequenced in a study of T cell clonotyping in hematopoietic cell transplantation. This sample's time point: recipient sample about 28 days before transplant, after cytoreduction. The protocol was immunoSEQ multiplex PCR, while the TCRdb copy is restricted to in-frame clones and leaves out a portion. The table has more than 70,000 clones, almost 97% seen once; the top ten hold 1.5% to 2%. Sequencing used peripheral blood mononuclear cells, obtained before stem cell transplant. The source is a woman between 50 and 59 years old with acute myeloid leukemia. Some clones in this sample may be carry-over from other donors' samples.

The genes are TRBV5-1 and TRBJ1-1; the D is unclear. The CDR3 has 13 residues. With 8 bases removed from V and 0 bases from J, the gap between germline ends came to 11 bases. CDR1 SGHRS and CDR2 YFSETQ come from the germline V gene. As DNA, the CDR3 is TGCGCCAGTGGTGGTGAGGTGAACACTGAAGCTTTCTTT. Amino acid sequence: CASGGEVNTEAFF.

The rearrangement uses TRBV11-2 and TRBJ2-7; D not certain. Trimming shortened V by 3 bases and J by 4 bases, and 10 bases separated the two germline ends. This CDR3 has 13 amino acids. Germline V gene sequence: CDR1 SGHAT, CDR2 FQNNGV. The CDR3 sequence: CASSFTTDYEQYF. The CDR3 DNA follows: TGTGCCAGCAGCTTTACGACTGATTACGAGCAGTACTTC.

This clone was seen only once. This chain connects TRBV28 to TRBJ2-7, with 7 bases matching TRBD1. V shed 6 bases and J 1 base; nucleotides not matched to a gene: 3. The CDR3 has 13 residues. Germline values: CDR1 MDHEN, CDR2 SYDVKM. CDR3 nucleotide sequence: TGTGCCAGCAGGCCGGGACAGTCCTACGAGCAGTACTTC. This translates into CASRPGQSYEQYF.

The chain links TRBV6-4 to TRBJ2-3; D tentatively fits TRBD1 or TRBD2 (5 bases each). Germline V gene lookup returns CDR1 MRHNA and CDR2 SNTAGT. V was clipped by 8 bases and J by 2 bases, with 11 bases between them. The CDR3 is made up of 13 amino acids. The CDR3: CASSGADTDTQYF. The CDR3 nucleotides are TGTGCCAGCTCCGGGGCGGACACAGATACGCAGTATTTT.

This rearrangement joins TRBV10-3 to TRBJ2-5; no definite D call. The CDR3 extends over 15 amino acids. V was shortened by 0 bases and J by 0 bases, with 8 bases between the two germline ends. Germline CDR1 and CDR2: ENHRY and SYGVKD. CDR3 bases: TGTGCCATCAGTGAGTCCCCAAGGGACCAAGAGACCCAGTACTTC. It codes for CAISESPRDQETQYF.

This chain uses TRBV7-2 with TRBJ2-7; D may be TRBD2 (5 bases). The CDR3 totals 16 residues. The V gene lost 0 bases and the J gene lost 7 bases, with 19 bases spanning the gap. CDR1 is SGHTA and CDR2 is FQGNSA in the germline V gene. The CDR3 DNA follows: TGTGCCAGCAGCTTAGCGGGAGCGTACGGATCGGGGGAGCAGTACTTC. It codes for CASSLAGAYGSGEQYF.

The chain employs TRBV30 and TRBJ2-7; possible D gene TRBD1, 6 bases. The V gene lost 4 bases and the J gene lost 0 bases, with 13 bases spanning the gap. Germline V lookup: CDR1 GTSNPN, CDR2 SVGIG (reference sequence). The CDR3 is 14 residues long. The DNA for the CDR3 is TGTGCCTGGAAACGACAGGCGAGCTCCTACGAGCAGTACTTC. Protein product: CAWKRQASSYEQYF.

The CDR3 DNA reads as TGTGCCAGTAGTGAATTGGCGGGGCCCGAGCAGTACTTC. This codes for CASSELAGPEQYF. The chain recombines TRBV19 with TRBJ2-7; tentatively, D is TRBD2 (6 bases). V was shortened by 5 bases and J by 6 bases, with 14 bases between the two germline ends. This CDR3 spans 13 amino acids. The germline CDR1 and CDR2 sequences are LNHDA and SQIVND (reference sequence).

The chain is built from TRBV30 and TRBJ2-5; the D gene is possibly TRBD2 (7 bases). V lost 3 bases to trimming and J lost 9 bases, with 11 bases between them. CDR1 is GTSNPN, CDR2 SVGIG, per germline (reference sequence). The CDR3 is 11 amino acids. CDR3 DNA: TGTGCCTGGAGAGGGGGGGGACCCCAGTACTTC. This gives the protein CAWRGGGPQYF.